Below, one TCR beta chain is given with its context. Its antigen is unknown. No qualities accompany the bases; no much larger clone lies one base away. TCRbeta CDR3 regions were amplified from genomic DNA by means of the immunoSEQ Assay, a bias-controlled multiplex PCR. As for the authors' bioinformatics: The number of nucleated cells in each sample was estimated by amplification of reference gene primers within the assay. To quantify the absolute abundance of each unique TCRbeta CDR3 rearrangement, sequence reads were collapsed and filtered. For each sample, productive Simpson clonality was calculated by taking the square root of Simpson's diversity index across productive rearrangements. This is the immuneACCESS table as TCRdb keeps it, with only in-frame sequences that have V and J called. A part of the clones is gone; compared with another copy, unresolved V genes explain less than half, and the rest is unexplained. V, J and clone size are those of that table, while D and trimming were read from the DNA. The sample table lists approximately 290,000 clones, about nine tenths of them with a count of one. In total, the top ten clones hold over 8.5% of the sample.

This sample is part of a study of blood T cell repertoires in COVID-19 (dated by TCRdb to the early 2020s). About the full investigation: Collaborator samples came from the United States, Italy and Spain and covered acute and convalescent phases of COVID-19. Where HLA class I and class II types were available, the types were taken from metadata supplied by the sample provider, not from assay-based typing. Sample metadata almost always included a de-identified subject ID, COVID-19 status, age in years and sex. The samples were drawn from two sources: the first 160 participants of the ongoing ImmuneRACE study, and about 1,300 subjects contributed by 6 global collaborators. The repertoires were released in a freely available public database intended as a resource for research on the immune response to SARS-CoV-2. Subjects who had been exposed to COVID-19, were actively infected with it, or had recovered from it provided the deeply sampled blood TCRbeta repertoires that made up the dataset. The material from the prospective study consisted of cDNA or gDNA derived from T cells, B-cell-depleted T cells, or PBMCs. Here is what the overall study found, with its caveats: The amount of clinical and demographic metadata varied by source and participant and was provided uncurated.

At one collaborating source in Seattle, patients were enrolled during active infection and were followed longitudinally through the course of disease. The collaborating institutions used their own protocols to collect whole blood in K2EDTA tubes. For TCRbeta analysis, collaborators shipped samples in one of three forms: frozen whole blood, isolated PBMCs, or DNA extracted from either of those sample types. Looking up the germline V gene yields CDR1 MNHEY and CDR2 SVGAGI. The CDR3 holds 15 amino acids from the cysteine to the phenylalanine. Only the CDR3 region is kept as DNA, spanning 45 bases read in frame from base 1. Trimming removed 6 bases from V and 0 bases from J; the gene matches leave 5 bases unexplained.

The TCR originated in a woman younger than 45 with COVID-19, enrolled during active disease. The sample consisted of peripheral blood. This receptor chain uses TRBV6-5 and TRBJ2-1, with 7 junctional bases fitting TRBD2. The nucleotides are TGTGCCAGCAGGGGGTCGGGGGGCTCCTACAATGAGCAGTTCTTC. Its translation reads: CASRGSGGSYNEQFF.